This note documents a single T cell receptor beta chain sequence. Germline assignment: CDR1 LNHDA and CDR2 SQIVND (reference sequence). The CDR3 spans 17 residues. Trimming cost V 3 bases and J 0 bases, with 16 bases left between them. This table comes from immunoSEQ multiplex PCR, and its TCRdb copy is limited to in-frame clones, with some not included. The table lists about 150,000 clones, 94% of them singletons. These data come from a study of control samples from healthy donors and cancer patients. The chain has TRBV19 and TRBJ2-3; perhaps TRBD2 as D (6 bases). This clonotype originated in a man aged 40-50 years in good health. Sequenced input: blood. In DNA, the CDR3 is TGTGCCAGTAGTATGCGAGGGGCGGGGAGGAGCACAGATACGCAGTATTTT. Amino acid sequence: CASSMRGAGRSTDTQYF.